This is a list of T cell receptor beta chains from one sample in a study of spatial heterogeneity in lung cancer. TCRdb recomputed calls from the 5' RACE reads with MiXCR, one row per CDR3 protein. The data show about 38,000 distinct CDR3 sequences, 6.5% to 9% seen once. The input for sequencing was PBMCs, taken at surgery. The receptors shown here come from a male donor with early-stage non-small cell lung cancer. CDR3s include the opening cysteine and the closing phenylalanine or tryptophan. A D gene is named only where the DNA matches it firmly. Size values are once, few and many counts, or a class for expanded clones, and some rows have none.

clone_size	d_call	j_call	v_call	cdr3_aa	cdr3_nt
few	-	TRBJ2-1	TRBV7-2	CASSWTGRGSSYNEQFF	TGTGCCAGCAGCTGGACAGGGCGGGGGAGCTCCTACAATGAGCAGTTCTTC
-	-	TRBJ1-5	TRBV7-2	CASSLSGGLRQPQHF	TGTGCCAGCAGCTTATCTGGGGGGCTCAGGCAGCCCCAGCATTTT
many	-	TRBJ1-1	TRBV12-3/TRBV12-4	CASRFTENTEAFF	TGTGCCAGCAGGTTCACAGAGAACACTGAAGCTTTCTTT
-	-	TRBJ1-4	TRBV19	CASNAVNSRNEKLFF	TGTGCCAGTAACGCTGTGAACAGCAGAAATGAAAAACTGTTTTTT
-	TRBD1	TRBJ1-1	TRBV5-1	CASRRTGARTEAFF	TGCGCCAGCAGAAGGACAGGGGCTCGGACTGAAGCTTTCTTT
many	TRBD1	TRBJ1-1	TRBV14	CASSQWVDRVIDTEAFF	TGTGCCAGCAGCCAATGGGTGGACAGGGTGATTGACACTGAAGCTTTCTTT
few	-	TRBJ2-1	TRBV6-1	CASMLERAWNEQFF	TGTGCCAGCATGTTGGAACGGGCGTGGAATGAGCAGTTCTTC
many	TRBD2	TRBJ2-1	TRBV20-1	CSARNLAGSNEQFF	TGCAGTGCTAGAAATCTAGCGGGGTCAAATGAGCAGTTCTTC
-	-	TRBJ2-7	TRBV27	CASFSISYEQYF	TGTGCCAGCTTTTCTATCTCCTACGAGCAGTACTTC
few	-	TRBJ2-1	TRBV7-7	CASSPITTPGGEQFF	TGTGCTAGCAGCCCGATTACGACCCCGGGTGGTGAGCAGTTCTTC
many	-	TRBJ2-3	TRBV20-1	CSAQQGGGADTQYF	TGCAGTGCTCAGCAGGGGGGGGGCGCAGATACGCAGTATTTT
many	TRBD1	TRBJ1-6	TRBV7-2	CASSLAHPAGGSPLHF	TGTGCCAGCAGCTTAGCGCATCCAGCAGGGGGTTCACCCCTCCACTTT
-	-	TRBJ1-5	TRBV20-1	CSASLGRDQPQHF	TGCAGTGCTAGTCTCGGCAGGGATCAGCCCCAGCATTTT
-	TRBD1	TRBJ1-1	TRBV18	CASSPQTGQGGTEAFF	TGTGCCAGCTCACCGCAGACGGGACAGGGAGGTACTGAAGCTTTCTTT
few	-	TRBJ1-2	TRBV20-1	CSALPLYGYTF	TGCAGTGCTCTGCCCTTGTATGGCTACACCTTC
many	-	TRBJ2-3	TRBV5-4	CASSSAGRDTQYF	TGTGCCAGCAGCTCCGCAGGCCGAGATACGCAGTATTTT
many	-	TRBJ1-3	TRBV5-6	CASSLEVLADSSSGNTIYF	TGTGCCAGCAGCTTGGAAGTGTTGGCCGACAGTAGCTCTGGAAACACCATATATTTT
few	-	TRBJ2-3	TRBV5-6	CASSLYQSTDTQYF	TGTGCCAGCAGCTTGTACCAGAGCACAGATACGCAGTATTTT
many	TRBD1	TRBJ1-5	TRBV5-1	CASSVGTGRNQPQHF	TGCGCCAGCAGCGTGGGGACAGGTAGGAATCAGCCCCAGCATTTT
few	TRBD1	TRBJ1-5	TRBV6-6	CASSSGTGKYQPQHF	TGTGCCAGCAGCTCCGGGACAGGGAAGTATCAGCCCCAGCATTTT
few	-	TRBJ1-3	TRBV20-1	CSARDLRSGNTIYF	TGCAGTGCTAGAGATCTCCGGTCTGGAAACACCATATATTTT
many	-	TRBJ2-2	TRBV20-1	CSARRVNLGTGSGELFF	TGCAGTGCTAGGCGCGTCAACCTAGGGACCGGGTCCGGGGAGCTGTTTTTT
many	-	TRBJ2-5	TRBV6-2/TRBV6-3	CASRAAGTLRAPETQYF	TGTGCCAGCAGAGCCGCCGGGACACTGAGAGCTCCGGAGACCCAGTACTTC
many	TRBD2	TRBJ2-1	TRBV20-1	CSASSGTSFINEQFF	TGCAGTGCTTCGTCCGGGACTAGCTTTATAAATGAGCAGTTCTTC
few	-	TRBJ1-1	TRBV18	CASSTNQAENTEAFF	TGTGCCAGCTCGACCAACCAAGCGGAGAACACTGAAGCTTTCTTT
many	-	TRBJ2-2	TRBV7-3	CASSSAQGTDTGELFF	TGTGCCAGCAGCTCTGCCCAGGGAACCGACACCGGGGAGCTGTTTTTT
many	TRBD2	TRBJ2-5	TRBV9	CASSYGTSASRETQYF	TGTGCCAGCAGCTATGGGACTAGTGCGTCACGAGAGACCCAGTACTTC
many	-	TRBJ1-1	TRBV6-4	CASKIDQGNTEAFF	TGTGCCAGCAAAATAGACCAGGGGAACACTGAAGCTTTCTTT
-	-	TRBJ1-1	TRBV4-3	CASSSQGGLDEAFF	TGCGCCAGCAGCAGCCAAGGGGGTCTTGATGAAGCTTTCTTT
few	-	TRBJ2-7	TRBV11-1	CASSKAAGTYEQYF	TGTGCCAGCAGCAAAGCGGCAGGGACCTACGAGCAGTACTTC
many	-	TRBJ2-3	TRBV5-5	CASSNWMGADTQYF	TGTGCCAGCAGCAACTGGATGGGAGCAGATACGCAGTATTTT
few	-	TRBJ1-2	TRBV18	CASSPMQGSANYGYTF	TGTGCCAGCTCACCAATGCAGGGATCTGCCAACTATGGCTACACCTTC